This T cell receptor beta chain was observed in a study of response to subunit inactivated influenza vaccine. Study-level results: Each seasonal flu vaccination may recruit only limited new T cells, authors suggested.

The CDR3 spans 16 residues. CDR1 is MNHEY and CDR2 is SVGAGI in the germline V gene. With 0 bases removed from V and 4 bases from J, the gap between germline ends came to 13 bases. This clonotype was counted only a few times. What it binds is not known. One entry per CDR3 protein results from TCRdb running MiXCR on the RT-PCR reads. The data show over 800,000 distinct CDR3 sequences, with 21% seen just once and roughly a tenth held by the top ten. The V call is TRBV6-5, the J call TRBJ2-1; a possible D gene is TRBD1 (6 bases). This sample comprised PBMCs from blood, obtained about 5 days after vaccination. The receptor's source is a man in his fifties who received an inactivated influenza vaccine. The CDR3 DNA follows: TGTGCCAGCAGTTACTCGCCCGGACAGATGTACAATGAGCAGTTCTTC. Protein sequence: CASSYSPGQMYNEQFF.